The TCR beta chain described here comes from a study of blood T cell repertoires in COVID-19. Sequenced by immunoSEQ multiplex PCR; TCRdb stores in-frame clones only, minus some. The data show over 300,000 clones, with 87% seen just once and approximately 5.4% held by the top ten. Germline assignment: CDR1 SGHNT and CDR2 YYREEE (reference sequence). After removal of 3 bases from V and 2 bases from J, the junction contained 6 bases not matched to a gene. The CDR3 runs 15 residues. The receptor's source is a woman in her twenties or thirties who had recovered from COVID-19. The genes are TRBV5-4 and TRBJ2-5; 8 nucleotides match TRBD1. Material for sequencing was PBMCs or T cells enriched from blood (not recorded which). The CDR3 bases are TGTGCCAGCAGCTCGCCCGGACAGGGACAAGAGACCCAGTACTTC. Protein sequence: CASSSPGQGQETQYF. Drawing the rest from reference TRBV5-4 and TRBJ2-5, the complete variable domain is ETGVTQSPTHLIKTRGQQVTLRCSSQSGHNTVSWYQQALGQGPQFIFQYYREEENGRGNFPPRFSGLQFPNYSSELNVNALELDDSALYLCASSSPGQGQETQYFGPGTRLLVL.